What follows describes a single TCR beta chain. This record comes from a study of glioma-infiltrating T cells after dendritic cell vaccination. Assay used: immunoSEQ multiplex PCR; TCRdb lists only in-frame clones, some missing. The data hold around 73,000 clones, with approximately 80% observed a single time. The CDR3 spans 15 residues. Trimming pared 4 bases from V and 7 bases from J, leaving 15 bases between. The germline V gene encodes CDR1 SGHRS and CDR2 YFSETQ. This TCR was recovered from a human donor with glioblastoma. V usage is TRBV5-1 and J usage is TRBJ1-6; D may be TRBD1 (6 bases). The sequencing here drew on blood, taken before dendritic cell vaccination. The CDR3, as DNA: TGCGCCAGCAGCCCCCCGGACAGAAGGAATTCACCCCTCCACTTT. Protein product: CASSPPDRRNSPLHF.